This T cell receptor beta chain was captured in a study of blood T cell repertoires in COVID-19. Turning to the study itself: Both acute and convalescent COVID-19 samples were obtained from the United States, Italy and Spain.

Recruits, aged about 18 to 90 years, lived in approximately 26 US areas. Clinical history as reported by participants underpinned cohort assignment. V lost 5 bases to trimming and J lost 4 bases; unmatched junction nucleotides: 4. Germline lookup yields CDR1 SGHVS and CDR2 FQNEAQ. The length of the CDR3 is 14 residues. Authors' processing steps: Amplifying reference gene primers gave estimates of nucleated cell counts. Sequencing was performed with immunoSEQ multiplex PCR; in TCRdb, only in-frame clones are kept and a portion is missing. V, J and clone size are taken as reported in that table, and D and trimming were inferred from the DNA itself. The sample lists some 460,000 clones; around nine tenths were seen once.

This chain connects TRBV7-8 to TRBJ1-5; 8 bases are shared with TRBD1. The clonotype comes from a woman aged 18 to 35 with acute COVID-19. Sequenced: PBMCs or T cells enriched from blood (not recorded which). The CDR3 sequence is CASSPQGANQPQHF. CDR3 nucleotides: TGTGCCAGCAGCCCCCAGGGGGCAAATCAGCCCCAGCATTTT.